Below, 21 T cell receptor beta chains from the same sample are listed, as sequenced in a study of control samples from healthy donors and cancer patients. Sequenced by immunoSEQ multiplex PCR; TCRdb stores in-frame clones only, minus some. Of over 100,000 clones in the sample, just over 90% are singletons; the top ten hold roughly 4.5%. The sample taken for sequencing was blood. The receptors originated from a human donor in good health. The donor label of this sample is uncertain.

Remarks on this clone: At one end the junction does not follow the germline gene, possibly because of a read error. The CDR3 loop reads CASSFNPPAVPLLNYSYTF. The CDR3 region has the DNA TGTGCCAGCAGCTTTAACCCCCCGGCCGTACCACTTTTAAACTATAGCTACACCTTC. The rearrangement joins TRBV7-9 to TRBJ1-2, with no clear D. CDR1 SEHNR and CDR2 FQNEAQ come from the germline V gene (reference sequence). The CDR3 length is 19 residues.

The V gene is TRBV3-1 (or the pseudogene TRBV3-2), the J gene TRBJ1-6; 10 bases align to TRBD1. The V gene's germline CDR1 is LGHDT and CDR2 YNNKEL (reference sequence). The CDR3 has 15 residues. V lost 1 base, J lost 7 bases, and 1 base stayed unmatched. CDR3 sequence (DNA): TGTGCCAGCAGCCAAGGGGGACAGGGGAATTCACCCCTCCACTTT. It codes for CASSQGGQGNSPLHF.

This rearrangement joins TRBV18 to TRBJ1-2; D is unclear. CDR3 length: 16 amino acids. Trimming stripped 0 bases from V and 4 bases from J, with 15 bases between. Germline assignment: CDR1 KGHSH and CDR2 LQKENI. The CDR3 loop reads CASSPPAHGMTYGYTF. For the CDR3, the DNA is TGTGCCAGCTCACCACCGGCTCATGGTATGACCTATGGCTACACCTTC.

Here the CDR3 reads CAWAGGNSPLHF. CDR3 DNA: TGTGCCTGGGCTGGAGGGAATTCACCCCTCCACTTT. The chain employs TRBV30 and TRBJ1-6; D unclear. CDR1 is GTSNPN and CDR2 is SVGIG in the germline V gene (reference sequence). V gave up 5 bases and J gave up 7 bases, with 9 bases separating them. This CDR3 contains 12 residues.

The rearrangement links TRBV6-6 to TRBJ2-5, with 7 bases that match TRBD1. There are 15 residues in the CDR3. Germline V CDR1 and CDR2: MNHNY, SVGAGI (reference sequence). Losses at the gene ends were 7 bases for V and 4 bases for J; bases not matched to a gene: 12. The CDR3 sequence: CASTQRQGGRETQYF. DNA of the CDR3: TGTGCCAGCACCCAACGACAGGGTGGTCGAGAGACCCAGTACTTC.

V and J are TRBV28 and TRBJ2-7, with no clear D. The CDR3 runs 12 residues. The V and J ends lost 2 bases and 3 bases respectively, with 5 bases between them. Per the germline V gene, CDR1 is MDHEN and CDR2 is SYDVKM. The CDR3 sequence: CASSLPNYEQYF. The CDR3 DNA reads TGTGCCAGCAGTTTACCCAACTACGAGCAGTACTTC.

The chain recombines TRBV30 with TRBJ1-1; D not resolved. The CDR3 length is 15 residues. CDR1 and CDR2 from the germline V gene are GTSNPN and SVGIG (reference sequence). V gave up 2 bases and J gave up 0 bases, with 13 bases separating them. Here the CDR3 DNA reads TGTGCCTGGAGTAGGTTACGGCGGATGAACACTGAAGCTTTCTTT. This gives the protein CAWSRLRRMNTEAFF.

This clone was observed once. The chain is built from TRBV2 and TRBJ1-5; 7 bases are a match to TRBD1. Germline lookup yields CDR1 SNHLY and CDR2 FYNNEI. The CDR3 totals 15 residues. After removal of 4 bases from V and 3 bases from J, the junction contained 6 bases not matched to a gene. In nucleotides, the CDR3 is TGTGCCAGCAGTGTAGGGGGCCGAATCAATCAGCCCCAGCATTTT. Its translation: CASSVGGRINQPQHF.

The V call is TRBV9, the J call TRBJ2-3; D call uncertain. The CDR3 is 13 residues long. From germline, CDR1 is SGDLS and CDR2 YYNGEE. V shed 3 bases and J shed 10 bases, with 15 bases lying between them. The CDR3 DNA is TGTGCCAGCAGCGACCCGCCCGGGCTGGCGCAGTATTTT. This codes for CASSDPPGLAQYF.

The chain links TRBV19 to TRBJ2-1; D unclear. The germline gives CDR1 LNHDA, CDR2 SQIVND (reference sequence). The CDR3 runs to 14 residues. V was cut by 4 bases and J by 0 bases, with 7 bases left in between. The chain's CDR3 is CASSKSLSYNEQFF. CDR3 nucleotide sequence: TGTGCCAGTAGTAAGTCCCTCTCCTACAATGAGCAGTTCTTC.

The chain couples TRBV18 to TRBJ1-1; TRBD1 is a possible D gene (5 bases). In germline, CDR1 is KGHSH, CDR2 LQKENI. The CDR3 loop spans 17 amino acids. Trimming cost V 3 bases and J 0 bases, with 17 bases left between them. DNA for the CDR3: TGTGCCAGCTCACCTGGGCGACAGTCGTATATGAACACTGAAGCTTTCTTT. This encodes CASSPGRQSYMNTEAFF.

The rearrangement links TRBV24-1 to TRBJ2-5; no definite D call. Germline V lookup: CDR1 KGHDR, CDR2 SFDVKD. The V and J ends lost 0 bases and 5 bases respectively, with 3 bases between them. The CDR3 sequence is 12 residues long. The CDR3 region is CATSDLIETQYF. As DNA, the CDR3 is TGTGCCACCAGTGATTTGATCGAGACCCAGTACTTC.

The J gene is TRBJ1-5, the V gene TRBV24-1; no definite D call. This CDR3 spans 12 amino acids. V was pared by 2 bases and J by 6 bases, with 4 bases between. Germline V gives CDR1 KGHDR, CDR2 SFDVKD. CDR3 nucleotide sequence: TGTGCCACCAGTGATTGGGGTCAGCCCCAGCATTTT. As protein: CATSDWGQPQHF.

This rearrangement joins TRBV5-1 to TRBJ2-7, with D perhaps matching TRBD2 (5 bases). CDR1 and CDR2 (germline): SGHRS, YFSETQ. V was cut by 0 bases and J by 2 bases, with 12 bases left in between. The CDR3 runs 15 residues. The CDR3 bases are TGCGCCAGCAGCTTGGATGGAGGTTTACCCTACGAGCAGTACTTC. Amino acid sequence: CASSLDGGLPYEQYF. Combining the CDR3 with reference TRBV5-1 and TRBJ2-7 gives the whole variable domain KAGVTQTPRYLIKTRGQQVTLSCSPISGHRSVSWYQQTPGQGLQFLFEYFSETQRNKGNFPGRFSGRQFSNSRSEMNVSTLELGDSALYLCASSLDGGLPYEQYFGPGTRLTVT.

The V gene is TRBV7-8, the J gene TRBJ2-5; 7 bases line up with TRBD1. The V gene end was trimmed by 5 bases and the J gene end by 0 bases; junction bases not matched to a gene: 6. The germline V gene encodes CDR1 SGHVS and CDR2 FQNEAQ. The CDR3 is 15 residues long. The CDR3 DNA sequence: TGTGCCAGCAGCCCACGGGACAGAAACCAAGAGACCCAGTACTTC. Its protein product is CASSPRDRNQETQYF. Filled out from reference TRBV7-8 and TRBJ2-5, the complete variable domain reads GAGVSQSPRYKVAKRGQDVALRCDPISGHVSLFWYQQALGQGPEFLTYFQNEAQLDKSGLPSDRFFAERPEGSVSTLKIQRTQQEDSAVYLCASSPRDRNQETQYFGPGTRLLVL.

This chain links TRBV4-2 with TRBJ1-2; D is ambiguous. The CDR3 length is 15 residues. Trimming removed 0 bases at V and 4 bases at J, with 12 bases between. Germline CDR1 LGHNA, CDR2 YNFKEQ. CDR3 bases: TGTGCCAGCAGCCAAGATCTGTCTAACTTCTATGGCTACACCTTC. It translates to CASSQDLSNFYGYTF.

The chain couples TRBV19 to TRBJ1-1; 9 nucleotides match TRBD1. The V and J ends lost 8 bases and 5 bases, in that order; junction bases with no gene match: 3. The CDR3 spans 12 residues. Germline CDR1 LNHDA, CDR2 SQIVND (reference sequence). The CDR3 is CASHRGRTEAFF. CDR3 coding DNA: TGTGCCAGTCACAGGGGGCGGACTGAAGCTTTCTTT.

This rearrangement joins TRBV10-3 to TRBJ2-7; perhaps D is TRBD1 or TRBD2 (7 bases each). The CDR3 contains 14 residues. CDR1 and CDR2 (germline): ENHRY, SYGVKD. V gave up 2 bases and J gave up 2 bases, with 10 bases separating them. This CDR3 reads CAISEAGGAYEQYF. The CDR3 region has the DNA TGTGCCATCAGTGAGGCAGGGGGGGCCTACGAGCAGTACTTC.

This clone came up once. The chain employs TRBV13 and TRBJ2-3; TRBD2 matches 12 bases. In germline, CDR1 is PRHDT, CDR2 FYEKMQ (reference sequence). The CDR3 covers 18 residues. V shed 6 bases, J shed 7 bases, and the junction held 17 bases outside the gene matches. For the CDR3, the DNA is TGTGCCAGCAGAACCGGGACTAGCGGGCCCCCTGGGTCAAATACGCAGTATTTT. Encoded protein: CASRTGTSGPPGSNTQYF.

The rearrangement uses TRBV6-1 and TRBJ2-7; the D call may be TRBD1 or TRBD2 (6 bases each). CDR3 length: 15 amino acids. V shed 2 bases and J shed 3 bases, with 14 bases lying between them. CDR1 is MNHNS, CDR2 SASEGT, per germline. CDR3 nucleotides: TGTGCCAGCAGTGAAACTTGGGGGGCTAACTACGAGCAGTACTTC. Protein: CASSETWGANYEQYF.

The chain has TRBV7-9 and TRBJ2-5, with D possibly matching TRBD1 (6 bases). Germline V gene lookup returns CDR1 SEHNR and CDR2 FQNEAQ (reference sequence). The CDR3 runs 15 residues. Trimming cost V 4 bases and J 3 bases, with 15 bases left between them. The CDR3 reads CASSSGRYREETQYF. The CDR3 region has the DNA TGTGCCAGCAGCTCGGGGAGATACAGGGAAGAGACCCAGTACTTC. The full variable domain, its missing parts supplied by reference TRBV7-9 and TRBJ2-5, is DTGVSQNPRHKITKRGQNVTFRCDPISEHNRLYWYRQTLGQGPEFLTYFQNEAQLEKSRLLSDRFSAERPKGSFSTLEIQRTEQGDSAMYLCASSSGRYREETQYFGPGTRLLVL.